The 28 T cell receptor beta chains below come from one sample, sequenced in a study of blood T cell repertoires in COVID-19. Data came from immunoSEQ multiplex PCR; TCRdb stores just in-frame clones and leaves some out. The table shows about 100,000 clones, with around 84% occurring only once. The specimen was peripheral blood. The receptors derive from a woman between 70 and 85 years old with active or convalescent COVID-19.

CDR3 residues: CASSFGSRGTGELFF. The CDR3 bases are TGTGCCAGCAGCTTTGGTTCCCGCGGAACCGGGGAGCTGTTTTTT. V gene TRBV5-6 combines with J gene TRBJ2-2; D remains unclear. This CDR3 has 15 residues. The germline V gene has CDR1 SGHDT and CDR2 YYEEEE. Trimming took off 2 bases at V and 5 bases at J, with 13 bases between the two ends. The full variable domain, completed using reference TRBV5-6 and TRBJ2-2, is DAGVTQSPTHLIKTRGQQVTLRCSPKSGHDTVSWYQQALGQGPQFIFQYYEEEERQRGNFPDRFSGHQFPNYSSELNVNALLLGDSALYLCASSFGSRGTGELFFGEGSRLTVL.

The chain recombines TRBV5-4 with TRBJ2-7; 9 nucleotides match TRBD1. CDR3 length equals 17 residues. Germline values: CDR1 SGHNT, CDR2 YYREEE (reference sequence). The V gene end was trimmed by 0 bases and the J gene end by 3 bases; junction bases not matched to a gene: 10. The CDR3 DNA sequence: TGTGCCAGCAGCTTGGTCCGTGGGACAGGGAATTTCTACGAGCAGTACTTC. It translates to CASSLVRGTGNFYEQYF. Using reference TRBV5-4 and TRBJ2-7 for the parts outside the CDR3, the full variable domain is ETGVTQSPTHLIKTRGQQVTLRCSSQSGHNTVSWYQQALGQGPQFIFQYYREEENGRGNFPPRFSGLQFPNYSSELNVNALELDDSALYLCASSLVRGTGNFYEQYFGPGTRLTVT.

The CDR3 bases are TGTGCCAGCAGCTTGTTGGGAGCGGCGGGGGGGCGCACAGATACGCAGTATTTT. Translated: CASSLLGAAGGRTDTQYF. This chain links TRBV5-4 with TRBJ2-3; 9 bases are shared with TRBD2. The ends lost 1 base at V and 1 base at J; junction bases unmatched: 10. Germline V gene sequence: CDR1 SGHNT, CDR2 YYREEE (reference sequence). This CDR3 spans 18 amino acids.

This sequence joins TRBV5-6 and TRBJ1-2, with D perhaps matching TRBD1 (6 bases). Trimming shortened V by 4 bases and J by 8 bases, and 18 bases separated the two germline ends. The CDR3 is made up of 14 amino acids. Germline V gives CDR1 SGHDT, CDR2 YYEEEE. CDR3 nucleotides: TGTGCCAGCAGCCTCGAACGGCGGGGGCAGGGCTACACCTTC. Its translation: CASSLERRGQGYTF.

The chain has TRBV9 and TRBJ2-5; 7 bases align to TRBD1. The CDR3 sequence is 15 residues long. Trimming removed 0 bases from V and 5 bases from J; junction bases left unmatched: 7. Germline V lookup: CDR1 SGDLS, CDR2 YYNGEE. The chain's CDR3 is CASSVVTGVGETQYF. The CDR3 region has the DNA TGTGCCAGCAGCGTAGTAACAGGGGTAGGGGAGACCCAGTACTTC.

This rearrangement joins TRBV28 to TRBJ2-2; D unresolved. CDR3 size: 16 residues. Trimming stripped 3 bases from V and 5 bases from J, with 16 bases between. The V gene's germline CDR1 is MDHEN and CDR2 SYDVKM. CDR3 region: CASSLGSLGRTGELFF. CDR3 bases: TGTGCCAGCAGTTTGGGTAGCCTGGGTAGGACCGGGGAGCTGTTTTTT. Complete variable domain (other parts from reference TRBV28 and TRBJ2-2): DVKVTQSSRYLVKRTGEKVFLECVQDMDHENMFWYRQDPGLGLRLIYFSYDVKMKEKGDIPEGYSVSREKKERFSLILESASTNQTSMYLCASSLGSLGRTGELFFGEGSRLTVL.

The chain is built from TRBV4-3 and TRBJ2-2; no firm D call. The germline gives CDR1 LGHNA, CDR2 YSLEER. The CDR3 has 16 residues. V lost 0 bases to trimming and J lost 2 bases, with 10 bases between them. CDR3 in DNA: TGCGCCAGCAGCCAAGATCGTGGCATAAACACCGGGGAGCTGTTTTTT. Amino acids: CASSQDRGINTGELFF.

J is TRBJ1-2 and V is TRBV28; 8 bases match TRBD1. J lost 4 bases, V lost 6 bases, and 4 bases had no gene match. CDR1 is MDHEN, CDR2 SYDVKM, per germline. The CDR3 contains 13 residues. CDR3 in amino acids: CASSSTGVYGYTF. DNA for the CDR3: TGTGCCAGCAGCTCGACAGGGGTCTATGGCTACACCTTC.

The rearrangement uses TRBV18 and TRBJ2-7; 8 bases match TRBD1. V was clipped by 1 base and J by 2 bases; unmatched bases: 4. This CDR3 is 15 amino acids long. Per germline, CDR1 KGHSH and CDR2 LQKENI. CDR3 DNA: TGTGCCAGCTCACCACAAGCAGGGGGCGCCTACGAGCAGTACTTC. Translated, it gives CASSPQAGGAYEQYF.

The rearrangement links TRBV30 to TRBJ1-4; D is unresolved. This CDR3 region has 14 residues. In germline, CDR1 is GTSNPN, CDR2 SVGIG (reference sequence). V lost 0 bases to trimming and J lost 3 bases, with 8 bases between them. As DNA, the CDR3 is TGTGCCTGGAGTGTGTGGCAGTCTAATGAAAAACTGTTTTTT. Its translation is CAWSVWQSNEKLFF. Using reference TRBV30 and TRBJ1-4 for the parts outside the CDR3, the full variable domain is SQTIHQWPATLVQPVGSPLSLECTVEGTSNPNLYWYRQAAGRGLQLLFYSVGIGQISSEVPQNLSASRPQDRQFILSSKKLLLSDSGFYLCAWSVWQSNEKLFFGSGTQLSVL.

This clone was counted between two and nine times. The chain has TRBV5-4 and TRBJ1-2; the match to TRBD1 covers 8 bases. The CDR3 loop spans 16 amino acids. V dropped 4 bases and J dropped 4; count of bases not matched to a gene: 12. CDR1 is SGHNT, CDR2 YYREEE, per germline (reference sequence). The CDR3 protein is CASSPARSGGGYGYTF. The CDR3 DNA sequence: TGTGCCAGCAGCCCCGCCAGGTCAGGGGGCGGCTATGGCTACACCTTC.

The rearrangement links TRBV9 to TRBJ1-2, with a weak D call TRBD1 (6 bases). The CDR3 contains 15 residues. V was trimmed by 6 bases and J by 1 base, leaving 16 bases between them. Germline V gives CDR1 SGDLS, CDR2 YYNGEE. For the CDR3, the DNA is TGTGCCAGCACCCACCCGGACAGATTTAACTATGGCTACACCTTC. As protein: CASTHPDRFNYGYTF.

This chain joins TRBV28 and TRBJ2-7; tentatively, D is TRBD1 (6 bases). The CDR3 extends over 15 amino acids. Trimming removed 5 bases at V and 1 base at J, with 15 bases between. CDR1 and CDR2 (germline): MDHEN, SYDVKM. CDR3 amino acids: CASSPPGDLSYEQYF. The CDR3 nucleotides are TGTGCCAGCAGTCCCCCAGGGGATCTATCCTACGAGCAGTACTTC. Complete variable domain (other parts from reference TRBV28 and TRBJ2-7): DVKVTQSSRYLVKRTGEKVFLECVQDMDHENMFWYRQDPGLGLRLIYFSYDVKMKEKGDIPEGYSVSREKKERFSLILESASTNQTSMYLCASSPPGDLSYEQYFGPGTRLTVT.

The rearrangement uses TRBV7-9 and TRBJ2-5, with 7 bases aligning to TRBD1. V trimming: 8 bases; J trimming: 2 bases; junction bases outside the gene matches: 8. The CDR3 contains 14 residues. The germline V gene has CDR1 SEHNR and CDR2 FQNEAQ (reference sequence). The CDR3 DNA is TGTGCCAGCGGGTACCGGGACAGACAAGAGACCCAGTACTTC. Translating gives CASGYRDRQETQYF.

The V call is TRBV6-6, the J call TRBJ2-7; TRBD2 aligns across 9 bases. The CDR3 runs 15 residues. Germline-derived CDR1 and CDR2 are MNHNY and SVGAGI (reference sequence). J was trimmed by 1 base and V by 6 bases; bases with no gene match: 7. CDR3 in DNA: TGTGCCAGCAGAGAACGTAGCGGGAGTTCCTACGAGCAGTACTTC. Translating it yields CASRERSGSSYEQYF.

The chain carries TRBV6-5 and TRBJ2-7; TRBD1 matches at 8 bases. The V and J ends lost 6 bases and 2 bases, in that order; junction bases with no gene match: 6. Germline V gene lookup returns CDR1 MNHEY and CDR2 SVGAGI. The CDR3 runs 14 residues. DNA for the CDR3: TGTGCCAGCAGACCCGGGACAGGTGCCTACGAGCAGTACTTC. It translates to CASRPGTGAYEQYF.

CDR3 in amino acids: CASSHLRPGGARETQYF. CDR3 bases: TGTGCCAGCAGCCACCTAAGACCCGGGGGGGCAAGAGAGACCCAGTACTTC. This chain uses TRBV3-1 (or the pseudogene TRBV3-2) with TRBJ2-5, with 8 bases identical to TRBD2. Trimming cost V 3 bases and J 4 bases; bases outside gene matches: 13. CDR3 size: 17 residues. The V gene's germline CDR1 is LGHDT and CDR2 YNNKEL (reference sequence).

The chain employs TRBV11-2 and TRBJ2-3; 9 bases agree with TRBD2. The CDR3 sequence is 14 residues long. V was pared by 3 bases and J by 5 bases, with 3 bases of the junction left unmatched. From germline, CDR1 is SGHAT and CDR2 FQNNGV. As DNA, the CDR3 is TGTGCCAGCAGCTTGGGACTAGCTAGAGATACGCAGTATTTT. It encodes CASSLGLARDTQYF. Together with reference TRBV11-2 and TRBJ2-3, the CDR3 gives the full variable domain: EAGVAQSPRYKIIEKRQSVAFWCNPISGHATLYWYQQILGQGPKLLIQFQNNGVVDDSQLPKDRFSAERLKGVDSTLKIQPAKLEDSAVYLCASSLGLARDTQYFGPGTRLTVL.

The V and J genes are TRBV11-2 and TRBJ2-7; the D gene is possibly TRBD2 (6 bases). This CDR3 has 15 residues. The ends were cut back, 2 bases at V and 0 bases at J, with 11 bases in the middle. Germline V lookup: CDR1 SGHAT, CDR2 FQNNGV. The CDR3 loop is CASSLWGDHSYEQYF. The CDR3 region has the DNA TGTGCCAGCAGCTTATGGGGGGACCACTCCTACGAGCAGTACTTC.

This rearrangement joins TRBV27 to TRBJ1-1; 7 bases are a match to TRBD1. Looked up from germline, CDR1 is MNHEY and CDR2 is SMNVEV (reference sequence). V was pared by 4 bases and J by 2 bases, with 10 bases of the junction left unmatched. The CDR3 contains 16 residues. In DNA, the CDR3 is TGTGCCAGCAGTTCACCTCCCGGGACAGTTAACACTGAAGCTTTCTTT. It translates to CASSSPPGTVNTEAFF.

The chain employs TRBV11-2 and TRBJ2-7, with 12 bases matching TRBD2. Germline V lookup: CDR1 SGHAT, CDR2 FQNNGV. CDR3 length: 19 amino acids. The junction had 17 bases not matched to a gene; V was cut back by 4 bases and J by 4 bases. The CDR3, as DNA: TGTGCCAGCAGCTCCCTCGGGGCTAGCGGGGGGGCCGTTGGGTACGAGCAGTACTTC. This gives the protein CASSSLGASGGAVGYEQYF.

This chain links TRBV30 with TRBJ1-2; TRBD1 matches 9 bases. The CDR3 is made up of 15 amino acids. Germline V gene sequence: CDR1 GTSNPN, CDR2 SVGIG (reference sequence). V lost 1 base, J lost 2 bases, and 5 bases stayed unmatched. CDR3 DNA sequence: TGTGCCTGGAGTGCGCGGACAGGGGTGAACTATGGCTACACCTTC. Its protein product is CAWSARTGVNYGYTF.

This chain links TRBV28 with TRBJ1-5; D uncertain. The CDR3 spans 14 residues. In germline, CDR1 is MDHEN, CDR2 SYDVKM. Between the trimmed V and J ends, which lost 3 bases and 5 bases, there was a span of 11 bases. The CDR3 nucleotides read TGTGCCAGCAGTTTCTCGCAGGCCTATCAGCCCCAGCATTTT. It encodes CASSFSQAYQPQHF. The variable domain in full, with the rest retrieved from reference TRBV28 and TRBJ1-5, is DVKVTQSSRYLVKRTGEKVFLECVQDMDHENMFWYRQDPGLGLRLIYFSYDVKMKEKGDIPEGYSVSREKKERFSLILESASTNQTSMYLCASSFSQAYQPQHFGDGTRLSIL.

This clone was counted once. This specimen includes other DNA sequences encoding the same CDR3. V gene TRBV7-9 combines with J gene TRBJ1-1; a possible D gene is TRBD1 (6 bases). CDR3 length: 15 residues. Germline V CDR1 and CDR2: SEHNR, FQNEAQ (reference sequence). Trimming removed 1 base from V and 2 bases from J, with 11 bases in between. As DNA, the CDR3 is TGTGCCAGCAGCTTAGAGGGGGTAAAAAACACTGAAGCTTTCTTT. Translated, it gives CASSLEGVKNTEAFF.

The V gene is TRBV10-1, the J gene TRBJ1-2; D unclear. Germline CDR1 WNHNN, CDR2 SYGVQD (reference sequence). V dropped 3 bases and J dropped 5 bases, with 10 bases sitting between them. The CDR3 is made up of 13 amino acids. CDR3 bases: TGCGCCAGCAGTGATAGTGCCTCTTATGGCTACACCTTC. It yields the protein CASSDSASYGYTF.

The V and J genes are TRBV29-1 and TRBJ2-5, with D perhaps TRBD1 (6 bases). The CDR3 has 13 amino acids. The ends were cut back, 0 bases at V and 5 bases at J, with 10 bases in the middle. Germline CDR1 and CDR2: SQVTM and ANQGSEA. The CDR3 protein is CSVEDLQGETQYF. The CDR3 DNA reads as TGCAGCGTTGAAGATCTACAGGGCGAGACCCAGTACTTC.

Comments on this clone: The germline gene is not matched at one end of the junction; a read error may be the cause. The chain carries TRBV19 and TRBJ2-3, with 9 bases fitting TRBD2. This CDR3 has 15 amino acids. The germline V gene encodes CDR1 LNHDA and CDR2 SQIVND (reference sequence). The CDR3 nucleotides read TGTGCCAGTAGTCCCATGCGGGGGGGCACCGATACGCAGTATTTT. Protein product: CASSPMRGGTDTQYF.

This sequence joins TRBV30 and TRBJ1-6; D not certain. V was trimmed by 3 bases and J by 7 bases, leaving 7 bases between them. The germline CDR1 and CDR2 sequences are GTSNPN and SVGIG (reference sequence). The CDR3 loop spans 12 amino acids. CDR3 region: CAWSDKNSPLHF. CDR3 DNA: TGTGCCTGGAGCGACAAGAATTCACCCCTCCACTTT.